This T cell receptor (beta chain) was retrieved from a study of blood T cell repertoires in COVID-19. Study at large: Donors in the United States, Italy and Spain gave samples during acute or convalescent COVID-19. From T cells, B-cell-depleted T cells, or PBMCs came the material, which was cDNA or gDNA.

This clone came up many times. Using immunoSEQ multiplex PCR, the repertoire was profiled, and TCRdb retains in-frame clones only, with some absent. The table records some 230,000 clones, 86% of them present only once. The CDR3 length is 14 residues. Germline lookup yields CDR1 SEHNR and CDR2 FQNEAQ (reference sequence). The V and J ends lost 8 bases and 2 bases respectively, with 15 bases between them. The material sequenced was peripheral blood. The chain couples TRBV7-9 to TRBJ1-1; tentatively, D is TRBD1 (6 bases). The receptor's source is a woman in her forties or fifties with COVID-19, enrolled during active disease. The CDR3 DNA sequence: TGTGCCAGCCGTCCCGGACAGACAAACACTGAAGCTTTCTTT. Translation: CASRPGQTNTEAFF.